A selection of T cell receptor beta chains follows, all from one sample in a study of cytomegalovirus exposure and HLA in healthy donors. The table came from immunoSEQ multiplex PCR; TCRdb's copy has only in-frame clones and leaves some out. The table has 140,000 to 150,000 clones, about 74% seen once. The sequencing input was PBMCs. These receptor sequences come from a man between 40 and 49 years old in good health and CMV-seropositive. The CDR3 runs from the conserved cysteine through the conserved F or W. A D gene is named only where the DNA matches it firmly. Clone sizes are given selectively: once, few, many, or a class where the clone is expanded.

V gene: TRBV6-4; CDR3 length: 15; clone size: NA; D gene: TRBD2; J gene: TRBJ2-3; CDR3 DNA: TGTGCCAGCAACTGGACTAGCGGGTGCACAGATACGCAGTATTTT; CDR3 protein: CASNWTSGCTDTQYF
V gene: TRBV2; CDR3 length: 14; clone size: NA; D gene: TRBD1; J gene: TRBJ2-1; CDR3 DNA: TGTGCCAGCAGGGTACGACAGGGGTACAATGAGCAGTTCTTC; CDR3 protein: CASRVRQGYNEQFF
V gene: TRBV10-3; CDR3 length: 12; clone size: NA; D gene: NA; J gene: TRBJ2-7; CDR3 DNA: TGTGCCACAGGGAGCAGGGGCTACGAGCAGTACTTC; CDR3 protein: CATGSRGYEQYF
V gene: TRBV18; CDR3 length: 14; clone size: NA; D gene: NA; J gene: TRBJ1-1; CDR3 DNA: TGTGCCAGCTCACCAGTGGGGGGAGACACTGAAGCTTTCTTT; CDR3 protein: CASSPVGGDTEAFF
V gene: TRBV2; CDR3 length: 14; clone size: NA; D gene: NA; J gene: TRBJ2-5; CDR3 DNA: TGTGCCAGCAGTGGTATGGGGGGAGCAGAGACCCAGTACTTC; CDR3 protein: CASSGMGGAETQYF
V gene: TRBV11-2; CDR3 length: 15; clone size: once; D gene: NA; J gene: TRBJ1-6; CDR3 DNA: TGTGCCAGCAGCTTCGGCGGGGTAAGGAATTCACCCCTCCACTTT; CDR3 protein: CASSFGGVRNSPLHF
V gene: TRBV19; CDR3 length: 13; clone size: once; D gene: NA; J gene: TRBJ1-2; CDR3 DNA: TGTGCCAGTAGTATAAGGCCAGCGTATGGCTACACCTTC; CDR3 protein: CASSIRPAYGYTF
V gene: TRBV10-1; CDR3 length: 13; clone size: few; D gene: NA; J gene: TRBJ2-2; CDR3 DNA: TGCGCCAGCAGTGAGGCTAGTTCCGGGGAGCTGTTTTTT; CDR3 protein: CASSEASSGELFF
V gene: TRBV11-2; CDR3 length: 11; clone size: NA; D gene: NA; J gene: TRBJ2-4; CDR3 DNA: TGTGCCAGCAGCTTAGACTACAGTCAGTACTTC; CDR3 protein: CASSLDYSQYF
V gene: TRBV14; CDR3 length: 15; clone size: once; D gene: TRBD1; J gene: TRBJ2-7; CDR3 DNA: TGTGCCAGCAGCCAGATCCGGGACAGAACCTACGAGCAGTACTTC; CDR3 protein: CASSQIRDRTYEQYF
V gene: TRBV10-3; CDR3 length: 17; clone size: few; D gene: TRBD2; J gene: TRBJ2-7; CDR3 DNA: TGTGCCATCAGTGACGCTAGCGGCACTGACCTAACCTACGAGCAGTACTTC; CDR3 protein: CAISDASGTDLTYEQYF
V gene: TRBV19; CDR3 length: 14; clone size: NA; D gene: NA; J gene: TRBJ1-5; CDR3 DNA: TGTGCCAGTAGTATCGGAGGGGTAAGGCAGCCCCAGCATTTT; CDR3 protein: CASSIGGVRQPQHF
V gene: TRBV7-9; CDR3 length: 17; clone size: NA; D gene: TRBD2; J gene: TRBJ2-5; CDR3 DNA: TGTGCCAGCAGCTTCGGACTAGCGGGAGAAGAGTTGGAGACCCAGTACTTC; CDR3 protein: CASSFGLAGEELETQYF
V gene: TRBV7-6; CDR3 length: 14; clone size: NA; D gene: NA; J gene: TRBJ2-7; CDR3 DNA: TGTGCCAGCAGCTTAGGGGGCGGTTCCTACGAGCAGTACTTC; CDR3 protein: CASSLGGGSYEQYF
V gene: TRBV5-1; CDR3 length: 13; clone size: NA; D gene: NA; J gene: TRBJ2-5; CDR3 DNA: TGCGCCAGCAGCCCCGTTGGCGGGCAGACCCAGTACTTC; CDR3 protein: CASSPVGGQTQYF
V gene: TRBV7-9; CDR3 length: 16; clone size: NA; D gene: TRBD2; J gene: TRBJ2-1; CDR3 DNA: TGTGCCAGCAGTACGACTAGCGGGAGCGCCTACAATGAGCAGTTCTTC; CDR3 protein: CASSTTSGSAYNEQFF
V gene: TRBV19; CDR3 length: 17; clone size: NA; D gene: TRBD2; J gene: TRBJ2-1; CDR3 DNA: TGTGCCAGTAGTATCTTGAGGGGGGCTAGCGGGAATTCTGAGCAGTTCTTC; CDR3 protein: CASSILRGASGNSEQFF
V gene: TRBV7-8; CDR3 length: 19; clone size: NA; D gene: TRBD1; J gene: TRBJ2-1; CDR3 DNA: TGTGCCAGCAGCTTGGAGGGGGACAGGAACTCCCCCTATTACAATGAGCAGTTCTTC; CDR3 protein: CASSLEGDRNSPYYNEQFF
V gene: TRBV19; CDR3 length: 13; clone size: NA; D gene: TRBD1; J gene: TRBJ1-2; CDR3 DNA: TGTGCCAGTAGGATACAGGGGAAGAATGACTACACCTTC; CDR3 protein: CASRIQGKNDYTF
V gene: TRBV11-1; CDR3 length: 15; clone size: few; D gene: TRBD1; J gene: TRBJ1-1; CDR3 DNA: TGTGCCAGCAGCTTAGGGAGACAGGGAGTCACTGAAGCTTTCTTT; CDR3 protein: CASSLGRQGVTEAFF
V gene: TRBV5-1; CDR3 length: 14; clone size: NA; D gene: NA; J gene: TRBJ2-3; CDR3 DNA: TGCGCCAGCAGCTTGAGGGAGGGGGCAGATACGCAGTATTTT; CDR3 protein: CASSLREGADTQYF
V gene: TRBV1; CDR3 length: 15; clone size: NA; D gene: NA; J gene: TRBJ2-7; CDR3 DNA: TGCACCAGCGGCCAAACACCTGGACAGTCATACGAGCAGTACTTC; CDR3 protein: CTSGQTPGQSYEQYF
V gene: TRBV27; CDR3 length: 13; clone size: NA; D gene: NA; J gene: TRBJ1-5; CDR3 DNA: TGTGCCAGCAGACGACAGATCAATCAGCCCCAGCATTTT; CDR3 protein: CASRRQINQPQHF
V gene: TRBV6-5; CDR3 length: 15; clone size: NA; D gene: TRBD1; J gene: TRBJ2-1; CDR3 DNA: TGTGCCAGCAGTACGACCGGGACAGGTTACAATGAGCAGTTCTTC; CDR3 protein: CASSTTGTGYNEQFF